This T cell receptor beta chain originates from a study of cytomegalovirus exposure and HLA in healthy donors. Study summary: A previous analysis identified about 110 million unique TCR beta sequences derived from roughly 190 million T cells.

About this clone itself: Antigen specificity is unknown.

PCR amplification relied on 60 Vbeta primers (plus 13 Jbeta primers). Study processing details: Among the unique TCR beta chains that a later analysis counted, about 85 million in all, roughly 9.9 million were shared. This table comes from immunoSEQ multiplex PCR, and its TCRdb copy is limited to in-frame clones, with some not included. V and J calls and clone size come straight from that table; D and trimming were deduced from the DNA. The sample includes 40,000 or so clones, roughly 60% seen only once; the top ten take 8% to 9.5%. Study-level points and caveats: Reports state that TCR beta sequences accurately predicted most subjects' HLA-A and HLA-B alleles. Analyses of presence/absence relied on an assumption of roughly uniform sequencing depth across donors.

The sequencing sample was made of PBMCs. The origin of this receptor is a human donor in good health.

CDR3 nucleotides: TGTGCCAGCAGCTTGGATACTGGAAACACCATATATTTT. Protein product: CASSLDTGNTIYF. The chain couples TRBV5-4 to TRBJ1-3, with unresolved D. Trimming pared 0 bases from V and 2 bases from J, leaving 3 bases between. Looked up from germline, CDR1 is SGHNT and CDR2 is YYREEE (reference sequence). The CDR3 runs to 13 residues.